This T cell receptor (beta chain) was sequenced in a study of PD-L1 blockade in urothelial cancer. Study details: Most patients, about 85% of the 29, were males with bladder-origin cancer.

Method: immunoSEQ multiplex PCR; TCRdb's copy keeps in-frame clones and lacks some. The sample lists 35,000 to 45,000 clones, about 89% occurring once. Time point meaning: peripheral blood 6 weeks after treatment start. Unmatched junction bases numbered 2, after V lost 2 bases and J lost 2 bases. The CDR3 has 15 residues. Germline-derived CDR1 and CDR2 are SEHNR and FQNEAQ (reference sequence). The V and J genes are TRBV7-9 and TRBJ2-2; 7 nucleotides agree with TRBD1. The specimen was PBMCs, collected around atezolizumab (anti-PD-L1) treatment. The origin of this receptor is a man aged 65-85 years with urothelial cancer. The CDR3 spells CASSLRDSNTGELFF. The CDR3 nucleotides are TGTGCCAGCAGCTTAAGGGACAGCAACACCGGGGAGCTGTTTTTT.